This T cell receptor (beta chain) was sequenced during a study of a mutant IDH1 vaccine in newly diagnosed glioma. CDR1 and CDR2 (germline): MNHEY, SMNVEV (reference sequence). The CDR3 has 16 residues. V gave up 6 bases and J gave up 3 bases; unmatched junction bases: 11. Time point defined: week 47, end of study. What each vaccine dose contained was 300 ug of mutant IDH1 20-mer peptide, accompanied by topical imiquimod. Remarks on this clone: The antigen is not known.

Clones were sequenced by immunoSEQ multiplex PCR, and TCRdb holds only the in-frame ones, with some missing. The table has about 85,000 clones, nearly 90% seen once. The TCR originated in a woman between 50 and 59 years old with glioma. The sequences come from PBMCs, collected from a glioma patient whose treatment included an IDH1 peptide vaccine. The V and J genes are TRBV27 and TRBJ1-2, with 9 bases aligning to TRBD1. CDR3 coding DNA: TGTGCCAGCAGCCAGGGAGGGACAGGGTTGGACTATGGCTACACCTTC. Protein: CASSQGGTGLDYGYTF.